The 16 T cell receptor beta chains reported below all come from one sample, sequenced in a study of response to subunit inactivated influenza vaccine. TCRdb processed the RT-PCR reads anew with MiXCR; each CDR3 protein has one entry. The profile shows 400,000 to 650,000 distinct CDR3 sequences, around 7.9% of them singletons. The sequences come from PBMCs from blood, collected around 2 years after vaccination. The receptors originated from a man between 50 and 69 years old who received an inactivated influenza vaccine.

The chain joins TRBV28 to TRBJ2-1, with D maybe TRBD2 (5 bases). The length of the CDR3 is 15 residues. The V end lost 10 bases, the J end lost 2 bases, and 18 bases lay between the germline ends. Germline CDR1 MDHEN, CDR2 SYDVKM. CDR3 in DNA: TGTGCCACAATAGAAAGCGGCCAACCCTACAATGAGCAGTTCTTC. Its protein is CATIESGQPYNEQFF.

The table lists this clonotype with a few counts. V usage is TRBV5-1 and J usage is TRBJ2-5; TRBD1 aligns across 9 bases. V lost 5 bases, J lost 4 bases, and 6 bases stayed unmatched. The CDR3 runs to 14 residues. Germline CDR1 SGHRS, CDR2 YFSETQ. The CDR3 nucleotides read TGCGCCAGCAGGAGGACAGGGGCCCGAGAGACCCAGTACTTC. As protein: CASRRTGARETQYF.

This clonotype has ten or more counts. This sequence joins TRBV4-1 and TRBJ1-2; D is possibly TRBD1 (6 bases). CDR1 is MGHRA, CDR2 YSYEKL, per germline. V lost 4 bases to trimming and J lost 5 bases, with 17 bases between them. The CDR3 has 15 amino acids. The CDR3 DNA reads TGCGCCAGCAGCCTAGGGGGACGGCCGGGTTATGGCTACACCTTC. It specifies CASSLGGRPGYGYTF.

This clonotype has ten or more counts. The CDR3 bases are TGCGCCAGCAGCTGGGGGACAGGGAGCACCGGGGAGCTGTTTTTT. This translates into CASSWGTGSTGELFF. J is TRBJ2-2 and V is TRBV5-1; the match to TRBD1 covers 9 bases. Germline-derived CDR1 and CDR2 are SGHRS and YFSETQ. J was trimmed by 4 bases and V by 3 bases; bases with no gene match: 4. There are 15 residues in the CDR3.

This clonotype showed up just a few times. The chain recombines TRBV5-1 with TRBJ2-5, with 10 bases identical to TRBD2. Germline loops: CDR1 SGHRS, CDR2 YFSETQ. This CDR3 is built from 16 residues. The J segment lost 0 bases and the V segment lost 0 bases, leaving 2 bases of the junction unmatched. CDR3 DNA sequence: TGCGCCAGCAGCTTGGCTAGCGGGGGAAACCAAGAGACCCAGTACTTC. Its protein product is CASSLASGGNQETQYF.

The chain employs TRBV10-3 and TRBJ1-4, with D maybe TRBD1 (5 bases). This CDR3 region has 18 residues. V was cut by 0 bases and J by 0 bases, with 14 bases left in between. The germline V gene encodes CDR1 ENHRY and CDR2 SYGVKD. CDR3 coding DNA: TGTGCCATCAGTGAGTCGAGGGGTGGGAGCGCAACTAATGAAAAACTGTTTTTT. It encodes CAISESRGGSATNEKLFF.

The chain recombines TRBV4-3 with TRBJ2-3; possibly TRBD1 for D (5 bases). The ends were cut back, 0 bases at V and 5 bases at J, with 18 bases in the middle. The CDR3 is made up of 17 amino acids. Germline V gene lookup returns CDR1 LGHNA and CDR2 YSLEER. The chain's CDR3 is CASSQDHPARAGDTQYF. As DNA, the CDR3 is TGCGCCAGCAGCCAAGATCACCCCGCCAGGGCAGGAGATACGCAGTATTTT.

The rearrangement joins TRBV11-2 to TRBJ1-4, with a tentative D call TRBD1 (6 bases). V was cut by 0 bases and J by 12 bases, with 11 bases left in between. Per germline, CDR1 SGHAT and CDR2 FQNNGV. CDR3 size: 13 residues. CDR3 bases: TGTGCCAGCAGCTTAGAGCGCGGGGGCGAACTGTTTTTT. Its protein is CASSLERGGELFF. The full variable domain, rest sourced from reference TRBV11-2 and TRBJ1-4, is EAGVAQSPRYKIIEKRQSVAFWCNPISGHATLYWYQQILGQGPKLLIQFQNNGVVDDSQLPKDRFSAERLKGVDSTLKIQPAKLEDSAVYLCASSLERGGELFFGSGTQLSVL.

This clonotype was seen many times. This chain joins TRBV5-1 and TRBJ2-3, with D tentatively TRBD1 or TRBD2 (5 bases each). This CDR3 is 16 amino acids long. V lost 0 bases and J lost 4, with 15 bases in between. Germline V gives CDR1 SGHRS, CDR2 YFSETQ. Written as DNA, the CDR3 is TGCGCCAGCAGCTTGGCCGGGGCAGGGTTAGCAGATACGCAGTATTTT. Translation: CASSLAGAGLADTQYF.

In this sample, this clonotype turned up many times. V and J are TRBV4-3 and TRBJ1-1, with TRBD1 identical over 7 bases. CDR3 length equals 15 residues. The germline V gene encodes CDR1 LGHNA and CDR2 YSLEER. J gave up 5 bases and V 4 bases, and 10 bases lay outside the gene matches. In DNA, the CDR3 is TGCGCCAGCAGCCCTCGGGCAGGGGGTGAGACTGAAGCTTTCTTT. Amino acids: CASSPRAGGETEAFF.

The chain recombines TRBV12-3 or TRBV12-4 with TRBJ1-6, with unresolved D. The CDR3 runs 15 residues. The V end lost 2 bases, the J end lost 5 bases, and 10 bases lay between the germline ends. CDR3 residues: CASSLYRLDNSPLHF. The DNA of the CDR3 is TGTGCCAGCAGTTTATACAGACTGGATAATTCACCCCTCCACTTT.

The chain employs TRBV4-3 and TRBJ2-3; 10 nucleotides line up with TRBD2. This CDR3 has 16 residues. Germline V lookup: CDR1 LGHNA, CDR2 YSLEER. V lost 2 bases and J lost 1; bases outside the gene matches: 3. CDR3 DNA sequence: TGCGCCAGCAGCCAACAACTAGCGGGGCGCACAGATACGCAGTATTTT. This translates into CASSQQLAGRTDTQYF.

The chain is built from TRBV6-1 and TRBJ1-6, with no clear D. Trimming took off 6 bases at V and 9 bases at J, with 12 bases between the two ends. The CDR3 consists of 13 residues. The germline V gene encodes CDR1 MNHNS and CDR2 SASEGT. CDR3 nucleotides: TGTGCCAGCAGAGAACGCCCCACTTCACCCCTCCACTTT. This encodes CASRERPTSPLHF.

Concerning this clonotype itself: A much larger clone sits a single nucleotide away, making a read error possible. The rearrangement uses TRBV4-2 and TRBJ2-2; the match to TRBD2 covers 7 bases. Germline V gene data show CDR1 as LGHNA and CDR2 as YNFKEQ. The CDR3 is 14 amino acids. The CDR3 spells CAISQVRGDGELFF. Written as DNA, the CDR3 is TGTGCCATCAGCCAAGTCCGGGGGGACGGGGAGCTGTTTTTT.

This clonotype was counted ten times or more. The chain carries TRBV7-6 and TRBJ2-7; the D is unclear. Germline lookup yields CDR1 SGHVS and CDR2 FNYEAQ. The CDR3 loop spans 13 amino acids. V lost 5 bases to trimming and J lost 7 bases, with 15 bases between them. CDR3 nucleotide sequence: TGTGCCAGCAGCACATCACACGGACGGGAGCAGTACTTC. Protein sequence: CASSTSHGREQYF.

This clonotype was found many times. This chain connects TRBV20-1 to TRBJ2-1; maybe TRBD1 (5 bases). V lost 6 bases and J lost 2, with 14 bases in between. Per the germline V gene, CDR1 is DFQATT and CDR2 is SNEGSKA (reference sequence). The CDR3 is 14 residues long. The CDR3 region is CSASGFITYNEQFF. The CDR3 bases are TGCAGTGCGTCAGGGTTTATCACCTACAATGAGCAGTTCTTC.